A selection of T cell receptor beta chains follows, all from one sample in a study of cytomegalovirus exposure and HLA in healthy donors. Assay used: immunoSEQ multiplex PCR; TCRdb lists only in-frame clones, some missing. The table lists 150,000 to 200,000 clones, 75% to 90% of them singletons. The sample taken for sequencing was PBMCs. The origin of the receptors is a man aged 18 to 29 in good health and CMV-seropositive. The CDR3 runs from the conserved cysteine through the conserved F or W. D genes are given only for firm matches. Size is omitted from some rows. Given values are once, few, many or a class for expanded clones.

V gene: TRBV9; clone size: once; J gene: TRBJ1-3; D gene: -; CDR3 protein: CASSQGLSGNTIYF; CDR3 DNA: TGTGCCAGCAGCCAGGGTCTTTCGGGAAACACCATATATTTT
V gene: TRBV5-1; clone size: -; J gene: TRBJ2-3; D gene: TRBD2; CDR3 protein: CASSLLAGGADTQYF; CDR3 DNA: TGCGCCAGCAGCTTGCTAGCGGGAGGGGCAGATACGCAGTATTTT
V gene: TRBV7-9; clone size: -; J gene: TRBJ2-5; D gene: -; CDR3 protein: CASSSQNGADQETQYF; CDR3 DNA: TGTGCCAGCAGCTCTCAAAATGGGGCAGACCAAGAGACCCAGTACTTC
V gene: TRBV28; clone size: -; J gene: TRBJ2-2; D gene: -; CDR3 protein: CASSLAGNTGELFF; CDR3 DNA: TGTGCCAGCAGCCTCGCCGGTAACACCGGGGAGCTGTTTTTT
V gene: TRBV6-5; clone size: -; J gene: TRBJ1-1; D gene: TRBD1; CDR3 protein: CASSPGGGTEAFF; CDR3 DNA: TGTGCCAGCAGTCCAGGGGGCGGCACTGAAGCTTTCTTT
V gene: TRBV5-1; clone size: -; J gene: TRBJ1-2; D gene: -; CDR3 protein: CASSSEWGEHGYTF; CDR3 DNA: TGCGCCAGCAGCTCAGAGTGGGGGGAGCATGGCTACACCTTC
V gene: TRBV30; clone size: few; J gene: TRBJ1-4; D gene: -; CDR3 protein: CAWSVRGPNEKLFF; CDR3 DNA: TGTGCCTGGAGTGTTAGAGGCCCAAATGAAAAACTGTTTTTT
V gene: TRBV30; clone size: -; J gene: TRBJ2-6; D gene: TRBD1; CDR3 protein: CAWSGAGGFSGANVLTF; CDR3 DNA: TGTGCCTGGAGTGGGGCAGGGGGCTTTTCTGGGGCCAACGTCCTGACTTTC
V gene: TRBV4-1; clone size: -; J gene: TRBJ2-7; D gene: -; CDR3 protein: CASSQISRGPDSSFQYEQYF; CDR3 DNA: TGCGCCAGCAGCCAAATTTCTAGGGGACCGGACAGCTCGTTCCAATACGAGCAGTACTTC
V gene: TRBV25-1; clone size: few; J gene: TRBJ1-5; D gene: TRBD1; CDR3 protein: CASSDGDRGFQPQHF; CDR3 DNA: TGTGCCAGCAGTGATGGGGACAGGGGGTTTCAGCCCCAGCATTTT
V gene: TRBV5-6; clone size: -; J gene: TRBJ2-7; D gene: TRBD1; CDR3 protein: CASSSGTGTYEQYF; CDR3 DNA: TGTGCCAGCAGCTCCGGGACAGGTACCTACGAGCAGTACTTC
V gene: TRBV30; clone size: -; J gene: TRBJ1-5; D gene: TRBD1; CDR3 protein: CAWSRQGDQPQHF; CDR3 DNA: TGTGCCTGGAGTCGACAGGGGGATCAGCCCCAGCATTTT
V gene: TRBV28; clone size: -; J gene: TRBJ1-4; D gene: TRBD1; CDR3 protein: CASSLGQGLEKLFF; CDR3 DNA: TGTGCCAGCAGTCTCGGACAGGGGCTTGAAAAACTGTTTTTT
V gene: TRBV18; clone size: -; J gene: TRBJ1-1; D gene: TRBD1; CDR3 protein: CASSRDRDTEAFF; CDR3 DNA: TGTGCCAGCTCAAGGGACAGGGACACTGAAGCTTTCTTT